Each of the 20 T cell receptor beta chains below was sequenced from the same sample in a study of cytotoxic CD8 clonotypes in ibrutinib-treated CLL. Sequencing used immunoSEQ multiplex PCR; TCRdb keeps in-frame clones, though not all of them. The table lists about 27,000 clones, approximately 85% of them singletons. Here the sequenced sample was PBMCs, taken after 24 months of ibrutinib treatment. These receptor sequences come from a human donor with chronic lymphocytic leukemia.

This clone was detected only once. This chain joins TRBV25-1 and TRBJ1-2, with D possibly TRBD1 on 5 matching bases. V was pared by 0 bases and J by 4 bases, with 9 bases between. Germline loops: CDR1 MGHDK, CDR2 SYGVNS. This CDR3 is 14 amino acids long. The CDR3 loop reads CASSEYQGVYGYTF. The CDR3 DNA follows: TGTGCCAGCAGTGAATATCAGGGCGTCTATGGCTACACCTTC.

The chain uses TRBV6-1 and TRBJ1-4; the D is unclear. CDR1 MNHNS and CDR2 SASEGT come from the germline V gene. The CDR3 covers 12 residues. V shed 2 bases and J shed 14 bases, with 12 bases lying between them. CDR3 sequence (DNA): TGTGCCAGCAGTGAAAGGTTACGTCGGCTGTTTTTT. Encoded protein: CASSERLRRLFF.

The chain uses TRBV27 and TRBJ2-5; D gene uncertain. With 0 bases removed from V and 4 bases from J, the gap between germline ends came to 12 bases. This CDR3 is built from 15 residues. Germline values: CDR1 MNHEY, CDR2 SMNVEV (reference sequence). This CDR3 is CASSLSGLIRETQYF. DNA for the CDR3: TGTGCCAGCAGTTTATCGGGCCTCATCCGAGAGACCCAGTACTTC.

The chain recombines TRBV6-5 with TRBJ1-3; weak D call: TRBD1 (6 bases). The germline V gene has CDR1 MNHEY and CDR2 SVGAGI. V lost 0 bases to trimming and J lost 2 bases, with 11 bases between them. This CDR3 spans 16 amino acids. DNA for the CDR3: TGTGCCAGCAGTTACTCGGGGACATTTGCTGGAAACACCATATATTTT. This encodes CASSYSGTFAGNTIYF.

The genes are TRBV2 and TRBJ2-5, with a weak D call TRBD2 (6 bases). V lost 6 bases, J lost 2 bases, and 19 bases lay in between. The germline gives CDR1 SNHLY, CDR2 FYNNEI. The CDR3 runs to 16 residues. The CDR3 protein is CASSRGVIINQETQYF. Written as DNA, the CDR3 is TGTGCCAGCAGCCGCGGGGTGATCATAAATCAAGAGACCCAGTACTTC.

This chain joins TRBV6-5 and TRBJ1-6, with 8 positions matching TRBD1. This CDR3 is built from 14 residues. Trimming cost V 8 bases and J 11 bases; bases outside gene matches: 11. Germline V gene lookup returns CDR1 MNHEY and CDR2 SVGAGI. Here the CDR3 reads CASGRTGTGPPLHF. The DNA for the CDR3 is TGTGCCAGCGGGCGGACAGGGACCGGGCCACCCCTCCACTTT.

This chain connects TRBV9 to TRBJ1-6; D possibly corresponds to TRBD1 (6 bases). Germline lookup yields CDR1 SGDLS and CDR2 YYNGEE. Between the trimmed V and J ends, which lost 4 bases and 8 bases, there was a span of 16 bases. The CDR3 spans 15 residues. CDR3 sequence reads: CASSLTGRWDSPLHF. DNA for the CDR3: TGTGCCAGCAGCTTAACAGGGAGGTGGGATTCACCCCTCCACTTT. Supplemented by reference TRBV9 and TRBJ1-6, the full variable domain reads DSGVTQTPKHLITATGQRVTLRCSPRSGDLSVYWYQQSLDQGLQFLIQYYNGEERAKGNILERFSAQQFPDLHSELNLSSLELGDSALYFCASSLTGRWDSPLHFGNGTRLTVT.

CDR3 residues: CASREDGEQFF. The CDR3 region has the DNA TGTGCCAGCAGGGAAGACGGTGAGCAGTTCTTC. V gene TRBV6-5 combines with J gene TRBJ2-1; D uncertain. The CDR3 is 11 residues long. CDR1 is MNHEY, CDR2 SVGAGI, per germline. Deletions cut 6 bases from V and 9 bases from J, with 9 bases between.

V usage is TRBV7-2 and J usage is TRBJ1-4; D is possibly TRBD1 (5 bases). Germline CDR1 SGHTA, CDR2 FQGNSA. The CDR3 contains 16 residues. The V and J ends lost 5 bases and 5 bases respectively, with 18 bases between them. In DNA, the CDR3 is TGTGCCAGCAGCCCCCCGCTCGGGACGCGGAATGAAAAACTGTTTTTT. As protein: CASSPPLGTRNEKLFF. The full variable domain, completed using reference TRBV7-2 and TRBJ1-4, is GAGVSQSPSNKVTEKGKDVELRCDPISGHTALYWYRQSLGQGLEFLIYFQGNSAPDKSGLPSDRFSAERTGGSVSTLTIQRTQQEDSAVYLCASSPPLGTRNEKLFFGSGTQLSVL.

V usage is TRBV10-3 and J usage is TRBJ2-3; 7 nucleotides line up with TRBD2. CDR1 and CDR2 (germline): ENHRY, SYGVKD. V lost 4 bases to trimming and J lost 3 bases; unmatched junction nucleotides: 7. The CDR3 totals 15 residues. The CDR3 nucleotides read TGTGCCATCAGTGCGGGGGGAGCACGGACAGATACGCAGTATTTT. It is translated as CAISAGGARTDTQYF.

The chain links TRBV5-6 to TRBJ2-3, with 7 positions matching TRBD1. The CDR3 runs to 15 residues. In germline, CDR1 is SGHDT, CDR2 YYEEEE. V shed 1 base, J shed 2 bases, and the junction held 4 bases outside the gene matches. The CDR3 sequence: CASSLPGQPTDTQYF. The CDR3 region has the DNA TGTGCCAGCAGCTTGCCGGGACAGCCCACAGATACGCAGTATTTT.

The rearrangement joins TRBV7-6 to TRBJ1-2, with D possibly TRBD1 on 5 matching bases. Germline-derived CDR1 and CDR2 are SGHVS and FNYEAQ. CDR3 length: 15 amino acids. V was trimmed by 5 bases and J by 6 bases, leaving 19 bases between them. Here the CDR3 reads CASSRATHWGDGYTF. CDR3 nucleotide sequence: TGTGCCAGCAGCCGGGCGACACATTGGGGGGATGGCTACACCTTC.

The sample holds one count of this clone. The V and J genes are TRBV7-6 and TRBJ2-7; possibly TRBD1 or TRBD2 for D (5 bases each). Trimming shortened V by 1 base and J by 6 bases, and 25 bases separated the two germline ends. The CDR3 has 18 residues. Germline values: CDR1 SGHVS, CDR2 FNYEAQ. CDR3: CASSLVSGGIGASIEQYF. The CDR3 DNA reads TGTGCCAGCAGCTTAGTTTCGGGTGGAATCGGGGCGTCGATCGAGCAGTACTTC.

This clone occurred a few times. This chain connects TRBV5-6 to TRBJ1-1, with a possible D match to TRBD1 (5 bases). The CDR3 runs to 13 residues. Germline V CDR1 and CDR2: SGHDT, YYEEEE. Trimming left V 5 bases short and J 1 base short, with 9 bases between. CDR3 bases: TGTGCCAGCAGGCATAGGGGGAACACTGAAGCTTTCTTT. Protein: CASRHRGNTEAFF.

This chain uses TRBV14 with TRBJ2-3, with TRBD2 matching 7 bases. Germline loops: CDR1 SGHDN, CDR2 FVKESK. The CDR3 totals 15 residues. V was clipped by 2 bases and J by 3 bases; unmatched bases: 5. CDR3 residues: CASSQYTGGTDTQYF. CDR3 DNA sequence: TGTGCCAGCAGCCAATACACCGGGGGGACAGATACGCAGTATTTT.

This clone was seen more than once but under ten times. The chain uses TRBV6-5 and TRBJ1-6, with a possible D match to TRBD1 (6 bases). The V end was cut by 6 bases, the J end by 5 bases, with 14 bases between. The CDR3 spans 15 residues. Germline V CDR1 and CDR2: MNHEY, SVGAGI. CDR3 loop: CASSRGGLDNSPLHF. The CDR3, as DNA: TGTGCCAGCAGCCGGGGGGGCTTGGATAATTCACCCCTCCACTTT.

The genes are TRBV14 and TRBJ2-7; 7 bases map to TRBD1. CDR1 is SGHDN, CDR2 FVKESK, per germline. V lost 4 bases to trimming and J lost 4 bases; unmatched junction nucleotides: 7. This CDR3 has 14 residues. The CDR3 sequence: CASSLTGVVYEQYF. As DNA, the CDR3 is TGTGCCAGCAGCCTTACAGGGGTTGTATACGAGCAGTACTTC.

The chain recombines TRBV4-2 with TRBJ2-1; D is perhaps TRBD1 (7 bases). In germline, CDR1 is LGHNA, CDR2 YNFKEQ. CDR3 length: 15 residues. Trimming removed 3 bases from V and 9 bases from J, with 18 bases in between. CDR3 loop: CASSQEGASVGEQFF. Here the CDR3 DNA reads TGTGCCAGCAGCCAGGAGGGGGCATCGGTTGGTGAGCAGTTCTTC.

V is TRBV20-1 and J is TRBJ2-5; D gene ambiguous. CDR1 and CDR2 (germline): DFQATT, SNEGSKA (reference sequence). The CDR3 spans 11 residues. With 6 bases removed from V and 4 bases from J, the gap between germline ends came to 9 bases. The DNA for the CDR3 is TGCAGTGCCCTGACAAGAGAGACCCAGTACTTC. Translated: CSALTRETQYF.

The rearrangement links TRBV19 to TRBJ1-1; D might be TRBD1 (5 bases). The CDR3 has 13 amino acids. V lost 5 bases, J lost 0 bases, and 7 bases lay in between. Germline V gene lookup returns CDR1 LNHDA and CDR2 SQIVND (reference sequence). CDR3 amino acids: CASSPGVNTEAFF. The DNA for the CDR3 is TGTGCCAGTAGTCCGGGGGTGAACACTGAAGCTTTCTTT.